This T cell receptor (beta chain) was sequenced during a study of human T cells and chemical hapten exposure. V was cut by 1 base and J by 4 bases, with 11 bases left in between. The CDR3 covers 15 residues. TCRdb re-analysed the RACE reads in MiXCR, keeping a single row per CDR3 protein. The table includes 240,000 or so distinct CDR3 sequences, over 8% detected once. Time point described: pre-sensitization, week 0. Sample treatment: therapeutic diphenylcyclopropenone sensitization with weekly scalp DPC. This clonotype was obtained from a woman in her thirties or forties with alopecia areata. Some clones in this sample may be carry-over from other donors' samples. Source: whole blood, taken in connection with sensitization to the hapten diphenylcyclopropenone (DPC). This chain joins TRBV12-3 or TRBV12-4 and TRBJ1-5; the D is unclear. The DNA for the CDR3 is TGTGCCAGCAGTTTAGGAGGCTCCCTAAATCAGCCCCAGCATTTT. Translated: CASSLGGSLNQPQHF.